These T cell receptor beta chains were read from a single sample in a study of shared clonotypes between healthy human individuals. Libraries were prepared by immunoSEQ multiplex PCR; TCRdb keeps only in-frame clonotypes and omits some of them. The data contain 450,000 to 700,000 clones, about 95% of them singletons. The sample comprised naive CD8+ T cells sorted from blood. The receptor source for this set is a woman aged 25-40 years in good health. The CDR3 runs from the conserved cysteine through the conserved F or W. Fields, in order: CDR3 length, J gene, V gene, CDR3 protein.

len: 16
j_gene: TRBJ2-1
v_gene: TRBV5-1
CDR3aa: CASSLEQGARYNEQFF

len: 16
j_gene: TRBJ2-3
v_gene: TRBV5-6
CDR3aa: CASSNPWREGADTQYF

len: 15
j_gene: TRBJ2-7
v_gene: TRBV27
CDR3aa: CASRIGGGAPYEQYF

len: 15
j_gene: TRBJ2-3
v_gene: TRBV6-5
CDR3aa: CASSSRTGSTDTQYF

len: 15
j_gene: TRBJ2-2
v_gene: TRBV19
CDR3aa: CASSIRTAGTGELFF

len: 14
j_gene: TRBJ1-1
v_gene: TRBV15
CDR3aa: CATSSGQTNTEAFF

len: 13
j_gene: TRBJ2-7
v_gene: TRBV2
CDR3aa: CASRGGVSYEQYF

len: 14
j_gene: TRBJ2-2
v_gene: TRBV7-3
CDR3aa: CASSSYSNTGELFF

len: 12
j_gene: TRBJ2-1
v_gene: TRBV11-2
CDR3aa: CASSLGGDEQFF

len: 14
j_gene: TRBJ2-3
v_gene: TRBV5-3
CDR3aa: CARSLLAFTDTQYF

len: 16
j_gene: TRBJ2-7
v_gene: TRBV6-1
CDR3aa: CASSEKTSGRLYEQYF

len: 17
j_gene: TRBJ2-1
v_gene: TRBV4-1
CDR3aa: CASSQWTGREAYNEQFF

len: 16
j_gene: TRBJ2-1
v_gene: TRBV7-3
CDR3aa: CASSLNGASSYNEQFF

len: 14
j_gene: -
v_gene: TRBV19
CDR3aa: CASSINLGENEQYF

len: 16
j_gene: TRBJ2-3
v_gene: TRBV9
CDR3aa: CASSVEASGRIDTQYF

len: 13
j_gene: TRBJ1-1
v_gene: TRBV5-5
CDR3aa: CASSPWPPESAFF

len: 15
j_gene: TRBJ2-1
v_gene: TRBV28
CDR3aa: CASSSLVFEGNEQFF

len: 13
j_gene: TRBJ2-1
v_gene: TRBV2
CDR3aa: CASSHGPGNEQFF

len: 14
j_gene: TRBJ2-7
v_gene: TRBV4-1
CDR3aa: CASSQDETFYEQYF

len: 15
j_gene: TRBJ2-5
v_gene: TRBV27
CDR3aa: CASSPNSRAQETQYF

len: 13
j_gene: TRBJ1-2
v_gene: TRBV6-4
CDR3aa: CASSPGNAEGYTF

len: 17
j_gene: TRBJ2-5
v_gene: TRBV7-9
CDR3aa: CASRLKASGQGEETQYF

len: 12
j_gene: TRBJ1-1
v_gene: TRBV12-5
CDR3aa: CASGPGGTEAFF

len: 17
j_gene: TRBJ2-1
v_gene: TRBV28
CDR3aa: CASSSLLEGEHWNEQFF

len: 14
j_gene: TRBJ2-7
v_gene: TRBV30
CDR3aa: CAWRPGRYTYEQYF

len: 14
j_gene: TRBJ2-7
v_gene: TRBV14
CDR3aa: CASSHRGGLYEQYF

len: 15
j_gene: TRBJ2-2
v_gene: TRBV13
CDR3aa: CASSCAGTSTGELFF

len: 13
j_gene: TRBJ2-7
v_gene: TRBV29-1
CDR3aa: CSVSLAGVGEQYF

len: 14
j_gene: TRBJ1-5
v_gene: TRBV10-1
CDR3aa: CASIAAYSNQPQHF

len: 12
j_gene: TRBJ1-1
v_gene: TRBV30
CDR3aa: CAWGVMNTEAFF

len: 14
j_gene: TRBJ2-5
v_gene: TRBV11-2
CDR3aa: CASRAGAELETQYF

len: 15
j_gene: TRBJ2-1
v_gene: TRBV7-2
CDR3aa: CASSSVDSAYNEQFF

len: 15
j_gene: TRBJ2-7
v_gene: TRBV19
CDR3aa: CASSMGGLADYEQYF

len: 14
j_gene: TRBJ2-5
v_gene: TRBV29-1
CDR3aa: CSVGGEGPRETQYF

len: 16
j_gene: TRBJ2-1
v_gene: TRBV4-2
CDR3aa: CASSQVVSLNVHEQFF

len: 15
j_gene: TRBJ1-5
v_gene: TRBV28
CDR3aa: CASVWAEYSNQPQHF

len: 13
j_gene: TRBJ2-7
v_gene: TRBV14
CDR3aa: CASSQAGTGEQYF

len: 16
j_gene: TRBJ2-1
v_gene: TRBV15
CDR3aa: CATSRESVQAYNEQFF

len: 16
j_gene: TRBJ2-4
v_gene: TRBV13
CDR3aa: CASSLAGSGGENIQYF

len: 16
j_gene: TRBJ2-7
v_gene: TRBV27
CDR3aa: CASSLLVAGGPREQYF

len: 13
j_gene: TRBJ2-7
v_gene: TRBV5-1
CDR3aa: CASRAGGGYEQYF

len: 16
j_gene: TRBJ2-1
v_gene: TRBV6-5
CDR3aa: CASSYSIGGRAYEQFF

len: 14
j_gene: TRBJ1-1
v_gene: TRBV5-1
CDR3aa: CASRGGGGSTEAFF

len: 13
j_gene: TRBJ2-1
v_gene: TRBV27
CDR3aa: CASSAHRGGEQFF

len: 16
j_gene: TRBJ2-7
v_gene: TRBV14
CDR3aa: CASSPYMAQIIYEQYF

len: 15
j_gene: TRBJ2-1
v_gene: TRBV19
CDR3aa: CASSIGLAGGHEQFF

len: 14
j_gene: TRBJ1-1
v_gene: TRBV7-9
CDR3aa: CASSLGQGPTEAFF

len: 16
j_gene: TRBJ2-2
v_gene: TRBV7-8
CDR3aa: CASSPEGSPNTGELFF

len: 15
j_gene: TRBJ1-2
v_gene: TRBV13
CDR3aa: CASSLDLSANYGYTF

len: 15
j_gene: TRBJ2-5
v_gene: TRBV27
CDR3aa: CASSPGLASQETQYF